This T cell receptor beta chain was observed in a study of regulatory T cells in long-lasting Graves disease. As for the study in general: A definition of persistent Graves' disease required over 5 years of antithyroid drugs plus positive TSH receptor antibodies.

Stated time point: persistent/refractory GD, antithyroid drugs over 5 years with positive TRAb. The TCR library was prepared using RNA isolated from PBMCs. TCR beta libraries were built with iRepertoire HTBI primers and Arm-PCR of CDR3 regions. MiXCR, applied by TCRdb to the multiplex PCR reads, yields one record per CDR3 protein. This table has 250,000 to 300,000 distinct CDR3 sequences, 22% appearing once. The CDR3 runs to 13 residues. The germline V and J ends were trimmed by 2 bases and 4 bases, with 8 bases remaining between them. This clonotype was counted ten times or more. The V call is TRBV12-3 or TRBV12-4, the J call TRBJ1-1; D unresolved. Here the sequenced sample was peripheral blood mononuclear cells (PBMCs), taken when the disease was refractory, from a patient treated with antithyroid drugs. This TCR derives from a female donor with Graves disease. CDR3 DNA sequence: TGTGCCAGCAGTTTACCAGCCGGCACTGAAGCTTTCTTT. Its translation: CASSLPAGTEAFF.